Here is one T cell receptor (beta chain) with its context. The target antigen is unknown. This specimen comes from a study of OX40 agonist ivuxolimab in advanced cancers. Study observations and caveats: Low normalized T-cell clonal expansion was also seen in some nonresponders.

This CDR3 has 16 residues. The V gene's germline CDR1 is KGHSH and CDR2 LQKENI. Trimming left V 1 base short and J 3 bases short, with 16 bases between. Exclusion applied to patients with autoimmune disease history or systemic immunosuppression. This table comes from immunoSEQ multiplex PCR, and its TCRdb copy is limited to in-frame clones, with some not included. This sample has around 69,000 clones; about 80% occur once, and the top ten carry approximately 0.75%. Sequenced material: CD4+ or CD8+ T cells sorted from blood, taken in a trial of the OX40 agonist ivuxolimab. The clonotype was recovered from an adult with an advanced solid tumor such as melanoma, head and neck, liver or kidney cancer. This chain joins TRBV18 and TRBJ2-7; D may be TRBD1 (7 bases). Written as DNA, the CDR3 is TGTGCCAGCTCACCACGTTCAGGGGGGCCCTACTACGAGCAGTACTTC. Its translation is CASSPRSGGPYYEQYF.